This entry lists 8 T cell receptor beta chains sequenced from one sample in a study of cytomegalovirus exposure and HLA in healthy donors. 60 Vbeta and 13 Jbeta primers were used in PCR. This table comes from immunoSEQ multiplex PCR, and its TCRdb copy is limited to in-frame clones, with some not included. The sample contains more than 85,000 clones, around four fifths of which appear only once. Sequencing was performed on PBMCs. The receptors here all came from a woman in her forties or fifties in good health and CMV-seropositive.

The chain recombines TRBV5-8 with TRBJ1-5; D is possibly TRBD1 (6 bases). Looked up from germline, CDR1 is SGHTS and CDR2 is YDEGEE. CDR3 size: 15 residues. Trimming took 0 bases from V and 1 from J, leaving 8 bases between them. In DNA form, the CDR3 reads TGTGCCAGCAGCTTGGAGGGGGGGAGCAATCAGCCCCAGCATTTT. Protein sequence: CASSLEGGSNQPQHF. The full variable domain, with the rest looked up from reference TRBV5-8 and TRBJ1-5, is EAGVTQSPTHLIKTRGQQATLRCSPISGHTSVYWYQQALGLGLQFLLWYDEGEERNRGNFPPRFSGRQFPNYSSELNVNALELEDSALYLCASSLEGGSNQPQHFGDGTRLSIL.

The chain carries TRBV4-2 and TRBJ2-5; 7 nucleotides align to TRBD2. The CDR3 spans 16 residues. Germline CDR1 is LGHNA and CDR2 is YNFKEQ. Trimming cost V 4 bases and J 2 bases; bases outside gene matches: 10. CDR3 sequence: CASSPPLWRGQETQYF. The CDR3 nucleotides are TGTGCCAGCAGCCCTCCTCTTTGGCGGGGGCAAGAGACCCAGTACTTC.

In its sample, this clone was seen once. The V gene is TRBV10-3, the J gene TRBJ2-2; tentatively, D is TRBD2 (7 bases). The CDR3 length is 19 residues. CDR1 and CDR2 from the germline V gene are ENHRY and SYGVKD. The V end lost 2 bases, the J end lost 5 bases, and 24 bases lay between the germline ends. In DNA form, the CDR3 reads TGTGCCATCAGTGAGCCCTCGGGGGGCCAGCGGGATCGGACCGGGGAGCTGTTTTTT. It is translated as CAISEPSGGQRDRTGELFF.

The chain is built from TRBV18 and TRBJ2-7; 10 bases are a match to TRBD2. J lost 7 bases, V lost 0 bases, and 3 bases had no gene match. The CDR3 has 14 residues. CDR1 and CDR2 (germline): KGHSH, LQKENI. The CDR3 sequence is CASSPPLAGVEQYF. The CDR3 DNA is TGTGCCAGCTCACCACCTCTAGCGGGAGTTGAGCAGTACTTC.

The V gene is TRBV6-1, the J gene TRBJ1-4; possible D gene TRBD1, 5 bases. V lost 3 bases to trimming and J lost 7 bases, with 15 bases between them. The CDR3 runs 15 residues. Germline lookup yields CDR1 MNHNS and CDR2 SASEGT. CDR3 coding DNA: TGTGCCAGCAGTGACGCGGGGGGGTCCTCTGAAAAACTGTTTTTT. Its translation: CASSDAGGSSEKLFF.

In the case of this clone: In this CDR3 the conserved last residue, phenylalanine or tryptophan, is missing, so a read error is likely. CDR3 loop: CASSGSGGVYEQYL. In DNA, the CDR3 is TGTGCCAGCAGTGGTAGCGGGGGTGTCTACGAGCAGTACCTC. The chain links TRBV6-1 to TRBJ2-7; 9 nucleotides align to TRBD2. V was clipped by 4 bases and J by 3 bases; unmatched bases: 4. Germline V lookup: CDR1 MNHNS, CDR2 SASEGT. The CDR3 extends over 14 amino acids.

The chain joins TRBV6-6 to TRBJ1-4; TRBD1 matches at 8 bases. Germline values: CDR1 MNHNY, CDR2 SVGAGI (reference sequence). With 6 bases clipped from V and 7 bases from J, the junction kept 10 bases outside the gene matches. The CDR3 is 15 amino acids. The CDR3 reads CASSVPTGAVEKLFF. The DNA for the CDR3 is TGTGCCAGCAGCGTACCGACAGGGGCGGTTGAAAAACTGTTTTTT.

About this clone: The junction and the germline gene differ at one end; a read error may be behind it. The J gene is TRBJ2-6, the V gene TRBV7-9; D not resolved. Germline loops: CDR1 SEHNR, CDR2 FQNEAQ (reference sequence). The CDR3 has 13 residues. The CDR3 DNA follows: TGTTCCAGCAGCCGCTCTGGGGCCAACGTCCTGACTTTC. It encodes CSSSRSGANVLTF.